This entry features one T cell receptor beta chain sequence. Germline and junction disagree at one end, which may indicate a read error. How the authors handled the data: Using reference gene primer amplification, nucleated cell counts were estimated. The repertoire was sequenced with immunoSEQ multiplex PCR; TCRdb's copy has only in-frame clones and lacks some. V and J calls and clone size come straight from that table; D and trimming were deduced from the DNA. The sample has about 58,000 clones, approximately 80% seen once. The entry originates in a study of blood T cell repertoires in COVID-19. Across the whole study: The samples span acute and convalescent COVID-19 from the United States, Italy and Spain.

Per the germline V gene, CDR1 is SSHAT and CDR2 is FNYEAQ (reference sequence). There are 14 residues in the CDR3. The sequence was obtained from a human donor in a cohort sampled during active COVID-19. Sequencing input: peripheral blood. The chain combines TRBV7-7 with TRBJ2-2, with TRBD1 identical over 10 bases. The CDR3 spells CASSLGQGERELFF. The CDR3 coding sequence is TGTGCTAGCAGCCTCGGACAGGGGGAGAGGGAGCTGTTTTTT.